Below, 27 T cell receptor beta chains from the same sample are listed, as sequenced in a study of CD4 T cells in relation to SARS-CoV-2 and coronaviruses. Unexposed donor CD4+ T cells date from about 2010-2018, before the COVID-19 pandemic. Isolation of CD4+ T cells took place after about 9 days in culture. These receptors' targets are unknown. Measured with immunoSEQ multiplex PCR; TCRdb has only the in-frame clones, and not every one. Of 18,000 or so clones listed, 70% to 75% are singletons. The sequencing input was CD4+ T cells from PBMCs, cultured in vitro. The receptor set was obtained from a human donor in good health.

This chain connects TRBV6-4 to TRBJ2-1, with D unclear. Deletions cut 4 bases from V and 10 bases from J, with 14 bases between. This CDR3 contains 13 residues. From germline, CDR1 is MRHNA and CDR2 SNTAGT. CDR3 sequence (DNA): TGTGCCAGCAGTGTCGGGCGGCAAGGCGAGCAGTTCTTC. This encodes CASSVGRQGEQFF.

The chain recombines TRBV5-1 with TRBJ1-4, with no clear D. The V end lost 5 bases, the J end lost 5 bases, and 7 bases lay between the germline ends. Per germline, CDR1 SGHRS and CDR2 YFSETQ. The CDR3 is 12 amino acids. The CDR3 region has the DNA TGCGCCAGCAGATCCGGGAATGAAAAACTGTTTTTT. Encoded protein: CASRSGNEKLFF.

CDR3 in amino acids: CASSPRTGEKLFF. The CDR3 bases are TGTGCCAGCAGTCCCAGGACCGGTGAAAAACTGTTTTTT. V is TRBV27 and J is TRBJ1-4; no definite D call. The CDR3 totals 13 residues. Per germline, CDR1 MNHEY and CDR2 SMNVEV (reference sequence). Trimming shortened V by 5 bases and J by 7 bases, and 11 bases separated the two germline ends.

This clone came up once. The chain couples TRBV10-2 to TRBJ2-2, with 14 nucleotides matching TRBD2. The CDR3 totals 19 residues. Germline loops: CDR1 WSHSY, CDR2 SAAADI. The junction had 4 bases not matched to a gene; V was cut back by 0 bases and J by 1 base. The CDR3 nucleotides read TGCGCCAGCAGTGAGTCGCGAGGGACTAGCGGGGGGAACACCGGGGAGCTGTTTTTT. It yields the protein CASSESRGTSGGNTGELFF.

This CDR3 is CASGATGVTEAFF. CDR3 sequence (DNA): TGTGCTAGTGGAGCGACAGGGGTCACTGAAGCTTTCTTT. V is TRBV12-5 and J is TRBJ1-1, with 8 positions matching TRBD1. Germline CDR1 LGHNT, CDR2 FRNRAP. V lost 6 bases to trimming and J lost 4 bases; unmatched junction nucleotides: 4. The CDR3 covers 13 residues.

A few counts support this clone. J is TRBJ1-1 and V is TRBV7-9; the D is unclear. Germline V gene lookup returns CDR1 SEHNR and CDR2 FQNEAQ (reference sequence). Trimming stripped 5 bases from V and 1 base from J, with 8 bases between. This CDR3 has 13 amino acids. The CDR3 here is CASSLPQNTEAFF. CDR3 DNA sequence: TGTGCCAGCAGCCTTCCACAGAACACTGAAGCTTTCTTT. Full variable domain (missing parts from reference TRBV7-9 and TRBJ1-1): DTGVSQNPRHKITKRGQNVTFRCDPISEHNRLYWYRQTLGQGPEFLTYFQNEAQLEKSRLLSDRFSAERPKGSFSTLEIQRTEQGDSAMYLCASSLPQNTEAFFGQGTRLTVV.

This clone appeared a few times. This chain joins TRBV25-1 and TRBJ2-1; 9 bases are a match to TRBD2. This CDR3 has 14 residues. The germline V gene encodes CDR1 MGHDK and CDR2 SYGVNS. V lost 4 bases and J lost 9; bases outside the gene matches: 7. The CDR3 region is CASSVGGRAVEQFF. The DNA of the CDR3 is TGTGCCAGCAGTGTTGGCGGGAGGGCCGTTGAGCAGTTCTTC. Full variable domain (remainder filled in from reference TRBV25-1 and TRBJ2-1): EADIYQTPRYLVIGTGKKITLECSQTMGHDKMYWYQQDPGMELHLIHYSYGVNSTEKGDLSSESTVSRIRTEHFPLTLESARPSHTSQYLCASSVGGRAVEQFFGPGTRLTVL.

The V gene is TRBV3-1 (or the pseudogene TRBV3-2), the J gene TRBJ1-2; tentative D call: TRBD1 (5 bases). Germline-derived CDR1 and CDR2 are LGHDT and YNNKEL (reference sequence). Trimming left V 6 bases short and J 4 bases short, with 21 bases between. This CDR3 contains 16 residues. CDR3: CASSLLTGPGLYGYTF. The CDR3 bases are TGTGCCAGCAGTCTCCTTACAGGTCCGGGGCTCTATGGCTACACCTTC.

The chain recombines TRBV7-9 with TRBJ1-4; 7 positions agree with TRBD1. The germline V gene encodes CDR1 SEHNR and CDR2 FQNEAQ (reference sequence). V gave up 3 bases and J gave up 5 bases; unmatched junction bases: 6. This CDR3 region has 15 residues. The CDR3 DNA is TGTGCCAGCAGCTTCCCGGGACAGATCAATGAAAAACTGTTTTTT. This codes for CASSFPGQINEKLFF.

This chain uses TRBV11-2 with TRBJ2-3; perhaps TRBD1 as D (6 bases). Germline V gene sequence: CDR1 SGHAT, CDR2 FQNNGV. The CDR3 is made up of 14 amino acids. Trimming shortened V by 3 bases and J by 6 bases, and 13 bases separated the two germline ends. As DNA, the CDR3 is TGTGCCAGCAGCTTCCGACAGGCGCGGGATACGCAGTATTTT. Its translation is CASSFRQARDTQYF.

The rearrangement uses TRBV11-3 and TRBJ2-5; possible D gene TRBD2, 6 bases. The V and J ends lost 1 base and 2 bases respectively, with 11 bases between them. Germline V CDR1 and CDR2: SGHNT, YENEEA. The CDR3 is 15 amino acids. In DNA, the CDR3 is TGTGCCAGCAGCTTAGGAAGTGGGGGGCAAGAGACCCAGTACTTC. It specifies CASSLGSGGQETQYF.

The V call is TRBV7-2, the J call TRBJ2-1, with D possibly TRBD2 on 6 matching bases. The CDR3 runs to 14 residues. Deletions cut 5 bases from V and 6 bases from J, with 14 bases between. Germline V CDR1 and CDR2: SGHTA, FQGNSA. CDR3 sequence: CASSPKWRGNEQFF. The CDR3 nucleotides are TGTGCCAGCAGCCCCAAGTGGAGGGGCAATGAGCAGTTCTTC.

J is TRBJ2-7 and V is TRBV27; D perhaps matches TRBD1 (7 bases). Germline loops: CDR1 MNHEY, CDR2 SMNVEV (reference sequence). V dropped 6 bases and J dropped 6 bases, with 9 bases sitting between them. The CDR3 length is 11 residues. Here the CDR3 DNA reads TGTGCCAGCAGCCAGGGGGGCGAGCAGTACTTC. Protein: CASSQGGEQYF.

The chain carries TRBV7-2 and TRBJ1-1, with D uncertain. This CDR3 region has 13 residues. Germline-derived CDR1 and CDR2 are SGHTA and FQGNSA. Deletions cut 2 bases from V and 0 bases from J, with 4 bases between. The CDR3 protein is CASSLQLNTEAFF. The CDR3 DNA reads TGTGCCAGCAGCTTACAGTTGAACACTGAAGCTTTCTTT.

The V and J genes are TRBV3-1 (or the pseudogene TRBV3-2) and TRBJ1-2; no clear D. V gave up 4 bases and J gave up 3 bases, with 9 bases separating them. Germline CDR1 is LGHDT and CDR2 is YNNKEL (reference sequence). The CDR3 spans 13 residues. CDR3 sequence (DNA): TGTGCCAGCAGCCGGGCCTCGGACTATGGCTACACCTTC. Translated, it gives CASSRASDYGYTF.

The CDR3 DNA is TGTGCCAGCAGCTTGGCGATGGGGAGGGACTATGGCTACACCTTC. This codes for CASSLAMGRDYGYTF. This chain connects TRBV7-9 to TRBJ1-2; D unclear. Trimming left V 3 bases short and J 3 bases short, with 14 bases between. Germline CDR1 is SEHNR and CDR2 is FQNEAQ (reference sequence). The CDR3 totals 15 residues.

The chain has TRBV10-3 and TRBJ1-1; D unresolved. The CDR3 spans 13 residues. V lost 11 bases, J lost 5 bases, and 18 bases lay in between. CDR1 and CDR2 from the germline V gene are ENHRY and SYGVKD. The DNA for the CDR3 is TGTGCCTCCGGCGGCGGGAAGGTAACTGAAGCTTTCTTT. It specifies CASGGGKVTEAFF.

The chain has TRBV7-2 and TRBJ1-2; D call uncertain. The germline CDR1 and CDR2 sequences are SGHTA and FQGNSA. CDR3 length equals 13 residues. V was clipped by 2 bases and J by 6 bases, with 10 bases between them. The CDR3 sequence: CASSLQSFNGYTF. For the CDR3, the DNA is TGTGCCAGCAGCTTACAGAGCTTTAATGGCTACACCTTC.

This chain connects TRBV5-1 to TRBJ2-1; a possible D gene is TRBD1 (6 bases). CDR3 length: 17 amino acids. CDR1 and CDR2 from the germline V gene are SGHRS and YFSETQ. V lost 0 bases, J lost 1 base, and 14 bases lay in between. The CDR3 spells CASSLAGQRESYNEQFF. The CDR3 DNA reads as TGCGCCAGCAGCTTGGCGGGACAAAGGGAATCCTACAATGAGCAGTTCTTC.

The chain combines TRBV2 with TRBJ2-7, with TRBD1 matching over 9 bases. The CDR3 is made up of 15 amino acids. Per germline, CDR1 SNHLY and CDR2 FYNNEI. Trimming took 2 bases from V and 3 from J; bases not matched to a gene: 5. Here the CDR3 DNA reads TGTGCCAGCAGTGAAACCGGGACAGGGAACTACGAGCAGTACTTC. The encoded protein is CASSETGTGNYEQYF.

The CDR3 here is CASSQGYGALYTF. The CDR3, as DNA: TGCGCCAGCAGCCAAGGATATGGGGCCCTCTACACCTTC. The genes are TRBV4-3 and TRBJ1-2; TRBD1 might be the D (5 bases). The CDR3 loop spans 13 amino acids. V lost 1 base, J lost 10 bases, and 13 bases lay in between. Per the germline V gene, CDR1 is LGHNA and CDR2 is YSLEER.

This clone occurred once. V gene TRBV30 combines with J gene TRBJ2-7; D might be TRBD1 (6 bases). Germline lookup yields CDR1 GTSNPN and CDR2 SVGIG (reference sequence). Trimming took 1 base from V and 5 from J, leaving 12 bases between them. The CDR3 runs 13 residues. The DNA of the CDR3 is TGTGCCTGGAGTGCTTCAGGGGACCACGAGCAGTACTTC. Protein sequence: CAWSASGDHEQYF.

The chain couples TRBV3-1 (or the pseudogene TRBV3-2) to TRBJ1-5; D call uncertain. The germline V gene encodes CDR1 LGHDT and CDR2 YNNKEL (reference sequence). The CDR3 is made up of 17 amino acids. Trimming left V 1 base short and J 7 bases short, with 20 bases between. CDR3 nucleotides: TGTGCCAGCAGCCAAGTGGCAGAAATTCACGTCATCCAGCCCCAGCATTTT. Its translation: CASSQVAEIHVIQPQHF.

This clone was seen more than once but under ten times. The chain is built from TRBV7-9 and TRBJ1-1; 7 bases agree with TRBD1. The CDR3 loop spans 16 amino acids. With 6 bases clipped from V and 2 bases from J, the junction kept 12 bases outside the gene matches. Germline V gene lookup returns CDR1 SEHNR and CDR2 FQNEAQ (reference sequence). The CDR3 loop is CASRSPGQPSNTEAFF. Here the CDR3 DNA reads TGTGCCAGCAGAAGTCCGGGACAGCCATCTAACACTGAAGCTTTCTTT.

This clone is medium-sized (0.01 to 0.1%) in the sample. This chain uses TRBV27 with TRBJ1-1; D gene ambiguous. The length of the CDR3 is 14 residues. V lost 6 bases and J lost 0, with 11 bases in between. Germline CDR1 is MNHEY and CDR2 is SMNVEV (reference sequence). The CDR3 nucleotides are TGTGCCAGCAGAGGCGATCAGGTGAACACTGAAGCTTTCTTT. Protein sequence: CASRGDQVNTEAFF.

The genes are TRBV20-1 and TRBJ2-7; D uncertain. CDR3 length equals 14 residues. The V and J ends lost 3 bases and 2 bases respectively, with 14 bases between them. Per the germline V gene, CDR1 is DFQATT and CDR2 is SNEGSKA (reference sequence). In DNA form, the CDR3 reads TGCAGTGCTAGTAACGTGCCCCTTACCTACGAGCAGTACTTC. This codes for CSASNVPLTYEQYF.

This clone has just one count. V is TRBV5-1 and J is TRBJ1-1; D possibly corresponds to TRBD1 (6 bases). The CDR3 consists of 14 residues. The V end lost 4 bases, the J end lost 5 bases, and 15 bases lay between the germline ends. CDR1 and CDR2 (germline): SGHRS, YFSETQ. This CDR3 is CASSLPTGRTEAFF. The CDR3 nucleotides are TGCGCCAGCAGCCTACCGACAGGTCGGACTGAAGCTTTCTTT.